These 3 T cell receptor beta chains share one sample of origin, sequenced in a study of T cells in Graves' hyperthyroidism and ophthalmopathy. The investigators amplified TCR beta CDR3 regions from RNA transcripts. HTBI primers were used for first-round RT-PCR of the TCR CDR3. TCRdb recomputed calls from the multiplex PCR reads with MiXCR, one row per CDR3 protein. Of hundreds of thousands of distinct CDR3 sequences in the sample, around 20% were seen once. What was sequenced was blood. The receptor source for this set is a man aged 25-40 years with Graves' ophthalmopathy.

There are a few counts of this clonotype. The rearrangement joins TRBV30 to TRBJ1-3; D gene unclear. The CDR3 contains 13 residues. Germline CDR1 GTSNPN, CDR2 SVGIG (reference sequence). Trimming cost V 5 bases and J 2 bases, with 10 bases left between them. CDR3 region: CAWAFSAGNTIYF. The CDR3 DNA is TGTGCCTGGGCGTTCTCCGCTGGAAACACCATATATTTT.

Many counts were recorded for this clonotype. V usage is TRBV28 and J usage is TRBJ2-7; a possible D gene is TRBD2 (5 bases). The V gene lost 7 bases and the J gene lost 5 bases, with 21 bases spanning the gap. The CDR3 length is 15 residues. The V gene's germline CDR1 is MDHEN and CDR2 SYDVKM. The CDR3 DNA sequence: TGTGCCAGCAAGAGAACCGGAGGACTCACGGACGAGCAGTACTTC. This sequence encodes CASKRTGGLTDEQYF.

This clonotype was detected a few times. The chain joins TRBV4-1 to TRBJ2-1; D may be TRBD1 (5 bases). From germline, CDR1 is MGHRA and CDR2 YSYEKL. The CDR3 has 14 amino acids. V was cut by 3 bases and J by 7 bases, with 13 bases left in between. As DNA, the CDR3 is TGCGCCAGCAGCCACCCCCTGCAGGGAAATGAGCAGTTCTTC. Translating it yields CASSHPLQGNEQFF.